A single sample is the source of the 7 T cell receptor beta chains below, sequenced in a study of graft-versus-host responses after intestinal transplantation. These receptors are not linked to any known antigen. Libraries were prepared by immunoSEQ multiplex PCR; TCRdb keeps only in-frame clonotypes and omits some of them. The sample has about 130,000 clones; around 94% are singletons. This specimen consisted of unstimulated CD4+ T cells sorted from spleen or lymph node cells, obtained before intestinal transplant. Source of these receptors: a human donor who received an intestinal transplant.

This chain connects TRBV29-1 to TRBJ2-7; D could derive from TRBD1 or TRBD2 (6 bases each). The CDR3 sequence is 12 residues long. Trimming shortened V by 7 bases and J by 1 base, and 11 bases separated the two germline ends. The germline V gene encodes CDR1 SQVTM and CDR2 ANQGSEA. CDR3 residues: CSGGGSSYEQYF. CDR3 nucleotides: TGCAGCGGAGGGGGGAGTTCCTACGAGCAGTACTTC.

The chain uses TRBV5-1 and TRBJ1-3; 8 bases are shared with TRBD1. J gave up 4 bases and V 0 bases, and 3 bases lay outside the gene matches. Per germline, CDR1 SGHRS and CDR2 YFSETQ. The length of the CDR3 is 15 residues. CDR3 region: CASSLGQGMGNTIYF. The CDR3 nucleotides read TGCGCCAGCAGCTTGGGACAGGGGATGGGAAACACCATATATTTT.

The V gene is TRBV6-1, the J gene TRBJ1-2; D is possibly TRBD1 (5 bases). The CDR3 runs 12 residues. The germline gives CDR1 MNHNS, CDR2 SASEGT. Trimming removed 7 bases at V and 4 bases at J, with 10 bases between. This CDR3 is CASNSQGYGYTF. The CDR3 DNA follows: TGTGCCAGCAATAGCCAGGGCTATGGCTACACCTTC.

The chain recombines TRBV6-5 with TRBJ1-3; D remains unclear. Germline CDR1 and CDR2: MNHEY and SVGAGI. V was pared by 0 bases and J by 4 bases, with 4 bases between. CDR3 length: 13 amino acids. CDR3 region: CASSYSKGNTIYF. CDR3 DNA sequence: TGTGCCAGCAGTTACTCGAAAGGAAACACCATATATTTT.

This clone was counted a few times. The gene calls are TRBV12-5 and TRBJ1-2; 8 positions match TRBD1. The ends lost 9 bases at V and 3 bases at J; junction bases unmatched: 6. Per germline, CDR1 LGHNT and CDR2 FRNRAP. The CDR3 runs 13 residues. Written as DNA, the CDR3 is TGTGCTAGGGGACAGGTCCACCACTATGGCTACACCTTC. Its protein is CARGQVHHYGYTF.

The rearrangement joins TRBV19 to TRBJ1-2, with TRBD1 matching 10 bases. Germline CDR1 and CDR2: LNHDA and SQIVND (reference sequence). The CDR3 loop spans 17 amino acids. With 7 bases clipped from V and 2 bases from J, the junction kept 13 bases outside the gene matches. DNA for the CDR3: TGTGCCAGTATCCCCAGGGCCGGGACAGGGGCGAACTATGGCTACACCTTC. Encoded protein: CASIPRAGTGANYGYTF.

V and J are TRBV6-6 and TRBJ1-1; D not certain. Between the trimmed V and J ends, which lost 3 bases and 4 bases, there was a span of 6 bases. Germline CDR1 MNHNY, CDR2 SVGAGI (reference sequence). The CDR3 covers 12 residues. Written as DNA, the CDR3 is TGTGCCAGCAGTTATGGCGGCACTGAAGCTTTCTTT. Its protein is CASSYGGTEAFF.